Following are 21 T cell receptor beta chains from one sample sequenced in a study of metastatic and nonmetastatic thyroid tumors (dated by TCRdb to the early 2020s). Library generation was performed with PCR. For sequencing, an Illumina HiSeq 4000 was employed. TCRdb reanalyzed the raw reads on its own, using fastp at Q25 for trimming and MiXCR for clone calling, and kept in-frame beta chains. This sample gives some 52,000 clones in total; around a sixth of them show up just once. 2.5% to 3% of the sample comes from the top ten. No treatment had been received by any patient before thyroid surgery. The sample comprised blood. The receptors here all came from a female donor with papillary thyroid cancer or a benign thyroid nodule (not recorded which). Some clones in this sample may be carry-over from other donors' samples.

Concerning this clone itself: The junction departs from the called germline gene at one end, perhaps through a read error. The V gene is TRBV5-8, the J gene TRBJ2-2, with 11 bases fitting TRBD1. Germline V gene sequence: CDR1 SGHTS, CDR2 YDEGEE. The CDR3 runs to 16 residues. Written as DNA, the CDR3 is TGTGTCAGCAGCCTGGACAGGGGGCTCAGAGCCGGGGAGCTGTTTTTT. Translating gives CVSSLDRGLRAGELFF. Based on the CDR3 plus reference TRBV5-8 and TRBJ2-2, the full variable domain is EAGVTQSPTHLIKTRGQQATLRCSPISGHTSVYWYQQALGLGLQFLLWYDEGEERNRGNFPPRFSGRQFPNYSSELNVNALELEDSALYLCVSSLDRGLRAGELFFGEGSRLTVL.

This clone has a count of ten or more. The chain has TRBV4-1 and TRBJ1-2, with D possibly TRBD1 on 5 matching bases. Germline loops: CDR1 MGHRA, CDR2 YSYEKL. The V and J ends lost 4 bases and 2 bases respectively, with 14 bases between them. The CDR3 totals 15 residues. The CDR3 nucleotides read TGCGCCAGCAGCCTCTTGTGGAGGGACAACTATGGCTACACCTTC. Translating it yields CASSLLWRDNYGYTF.

Concerning this clone: Possible read error: a much larger clone is one base away. The chain joins TRBV3-1 to TRBJ2-3; either TRBD1 or TRBD2 may fit D (5 bases each). The CDR3 is 14 amino acids. Germline V gives CDR1 LGHDT, CDR2 YNNKEL (reference sequence). The CDR3 nucleotides read TGTGCCAGCAGCCAAGAAAACGGGGCAGATAAGCAGTATTTT. Its protein is CASSQENGADKQYF.

In its sample, this clone was seen a few times. This chain uses TRBV28 with TRBJ1-1; a possible D gene is TRBD1 (6 bases). V was clipped by 5 bases and J by 0 bases, with 13 bases between them. The CDR3 is made up of 15 amino acids. Germline V gives CDR1 MDHEN, CDR2 SYDVKM. CDR3 region: CASSAGTGMNTEAFF. CDR3 in DNA: TGTGCCAGCAGTGCCGGTACAGGGATGAACACTGAAGCTTTCTTT.

In this sample, this clone turned up many times. The rearrangement uses TRBV7-9 and TRBJ2-5, with D unclear. Germline CDR1 SEHNR, CDR2 FQNEAQ (reference sequence). This CDR3 is 14 amino acids long. The germline V and J ends were trimmed by 0 bases and 1 base, with 6 bases remaining between them. CDR3 sequence: CASSLAESQETQYF. Here the CDR3 DNA reads TGTGCCAGCAGCTTAGCGGAATCCCAAGAGACCCAGTACTTC. Based on the CDR3 plus reference TRBV7-9 and TRBJ2-5, the full variable domain is DTGVSQNPRHKITKRGQNVTFRCDPISEHNRLYWYRQTLGQGPEFLTYFQNEAQLEKSRLLSDRFSAERPKGSFSTLEIQRTEQGDSAMYLCASSLAESQETQYFGPGTRLLVL.

This clone has ten or more counts. The chain carries TRBV28 and TRBJ2-2; no reliable D call. The CDR3 sequence is 11 residues long. The ends were cut back, 5 bases at V and 6 bases at J, with 4 bases in the middle. Germline assignment: CDR1 MDHEN and CDR2 SYDVKM. The chain's CDR3 is CASSAPGELFF. In DNA, the CDR3 is TGTGCCAGCAGTGCCCCCGGGGAGCTGTTTTTT.

This clone was counted ten times or more. The rearrangement links TRBV19 to TRBJ2-1; tentatively, D is TRBD2 (6 bases). Germline CDR1 is LNHDA and CDR2 is SQIVND (reference sequence). V lost 1 base and J 0 bases, leaving 7 bases between the germline ends. This CDR3 is built from 15 residues. CDR3 nucleotides: TGTGCCAGTAGTATAGCCGGGGGCTCCTACAATGAGCAGTTCTTC. Protein: CASSIAGGSYNEQFF.

This clone was found many times. The rearrangement joins TRBV6-1 to TRBJ2-1; 11 bases are shared with TRBD1. CDR3 size: 16 residues. J was trimmed by 8 bases and V by 6 bases; bases with no gene match: 12. CDR1 is MNHNS and CDR2 is SASEGT in the germline V gene. This CDR3 reads CASSKQGTGGSDEQFF. CDR3 DNA sequence: TGTGCCAGCAGCAAACAAGGGACAGGGGGGAGCGATGAGCAGTTCTTC.

This clone was observed a single time. J is TRBJ2-3 and V is TRBV5-1, with 7 bases aligning to TRBD1. The CDR3 covers 16 residues. Per germline, CDR1 SGHRS and CDR2 YFSETQ. Trimming at V came to 4 bases and at J to 3 bases, leaving 11 bases not matched to a gene. CDR3 sequence: CASSTAQGVNTDTQYF. The CDR3 DNA follows: TGCGCCAGCAGCACAGCCCAGGGGGTAAATACAGATACGCAGTATTTT. The whole variable domain, filled in from reference TRBV5-1 and TRBJ2-3, reads KAGVTQTPRYLIKTRGQQVTLSCSPISGHRSVSWYQQTPGQGLQFLFEYFSETQRNKGNFPGRFSGRQFSNSRSEMNVSTLELGDSALYLCASSTAQGVNTDTQYFGPGTRLTVL.

On this clone: This likely comes from a read error, as the CDR3 has no conserved phenylalanine or tryptophan at its end. The V call is TRBV3-1, the J call TRBJ2-7, with a weak D call TRBD2 (5 bases). The CDR3 spans 15 residues. The germline gives CDR1 LGHDT, CDR2 YNNKEL (reference sequence). The V and J ends lost 2 bases and 4 bases respectively, with 15 bases between them. CDR3 protein: CASSQSPSIEYEQYS. For the CDR3, the DNA is TGTGCCAGCAGCCAAAGTCCTAGCATTGAGTACGAGCAGTACTCC.

This clone was seen ten or more times. The chain joins TRBV4-1 to TRBJ2-7; 8 nucleotides line up with TRBD2. V gave up 3 bases and J gave up 3 bases; unmatched junction bases: 10. The germline CDR1 and CDR2 sequences are MGHRA and YSYEKL. This CDR3 spans 16 amino acids. The CDR3 region is CASSQYSGEVLYEQYF. The CDR3 DNA sequence: TGCGCCAGCAGCCAGTATAGCGGGGAAGTACTCTACGAGCAGTACTTC.

In regard to this clone: One junction end does not reproduce the germline sequence, and a read error may be involved. The chain recombines TRBV19 with TRBJ1-1, with a weak D call TRBD1 (5 bases). CDR1 is LNHDA, CDR2 SQIVND, per germline (reference sequence). CDR3 length: 13 amino acids. Here the CDR3 reads CASSRDLVDEALF. The CDR3 DNA reads TGTGCCAGTAGCCGGGACCTTGTGGATGAAGCTTTGTTT.

The chain joins TRBV7-2 to TRBJ2-7; 7 positions agree with TRBD2. The CDR3 contains 15 residues. J lost 2 bases, V lost 5 bases, and 9 bases had no gene match. CDR1 and CDR2 from the germline V gene are SGHTA and FQGNSA. The CDR3 DNA reads as TGTGCCAGCAGCCCCCCTCTAGCGGCTACCTACGAGCAGTACTTC. Protein product: CASSPPLAATYEQYF. Drawing the rest from reference TRBV7-2 and TRBJ2-7, the complete variable domain is GAGVSQSPSNKVTEKGKDVELRCDPISGHTALYWYRQSLGQGLEFLIYFQGNSAPDKSGLPSDRFSAERTGGSVSTLTIQRTQQEDSAVYLCASSPPLAATYEQYFGPGTRLTVT.

This clone was seen many times. This chain connects TRBV5-4 to TRBJ1-1; tentative D call: TRBD1 (5 bases). The CDR3 runs to 13 residues. Per the germline V gene, CDR1 is SGHNT and CDR2 is YYREEE (reference sequence). Trimming shortened V by 5 bases and J by 0 bases, and 8 bases separated the two germline ends. CDR3 coding DNA: TGTGCCAGCAGTAGGGGTATGAACACTGAAGCTTTCTTT. Protein sequence: CASSRGMNTEAFF.

The sample holds a few counts of this clone. The chain recombines TRBV6-6 with TRBJ2-7; the D is unclear. The V gene's germline CDR1 is MNHNY and CDR2 SVGAGI (reference sequence). The V gene lost 1 base and the J gene lost 3 bases, with 7 bases spanning the gap. The length of the CDR3 is 13 residues. The CDR3 coding sequence is TGTGCCAGCAGTTACTACCTAAACTACGAGCAGTACTTC. It encodes CASSYYLNYEQYF.

This clone was observed a few times. Germline and junction disagree at one end, which may indicate a read error. The chain employs TRBV2 and TRBJ2-7; D unclear. This CDR3 region has 11 residues. Germline CDR1 SNHLY, CDR2 FYNNEI. The CDR3 DNA sequence: TGCGCCAGCAGTGTGACCTACGAGCAGTACTTC. It codes for CASSVTYEQYF.

This clone was observed at least ten times. The chain recombines TRBV20-1 with TRBJ2-1, with TRBD2 identical over 7 bases. This CDR3 is built from 15 residues. Germline lookup yields CDR1 DFQATT and CDR2 SNEGSKA (reference sequence). The V and J ends lost 3 bases and 3 bases, in that order; junction bases with no gene match: 8. Written as DNA, the CDR3 is TGCAGTGCTAGTCAAACTAGCGCGAACTACAATGAGCAGTTCTTC. This sequence encodes CSASQTSANYNEQFF.

The table lists this clone with many counts. CDR3 region: CASSLTGATNEKLFF. DNA of the CDR3: TGTGCCAGCTCACTGACAGGGGCAACTAATGAAAAACTGTTTTTT. The chain joins TRBV18 to TRBJ1-4, with 8 bases fitting TRBD1. Germline values: CDR1 KGHSH, CDR2 LQKENI. The CDR3 contains 15 residues. J was trimmed by 0 bases and V by 4 bases; bases with no gene match: 1.

The table lists this clone with many counts. The V call is TRBV10-2, the J call TRBJ1-2; 7 nucleotides line up with TRBD1. CDR1 and CDR2 from the germline V gene are WSHSY and SAAADI. V was pared by 5 bases and J by 1 base, with 7 bases of the junction left unmatched. The CDR3 has 15 amino acids. CDR3 loop: CASSSLDRLNYGYTF. CDR3 bases: TGCGCCAGCAGTTCCCTGGACAGGCTTAACTATGGCTACACCTTC.

This chain uses TRBV9 with TRBJ2-1; D possibly corresponds to TRBD2 (6 bases). The CDR3 has 20 amino acids. The V gene's germline CDR1 is SGDLS and CDR2 YYNGEE. V was pared by 0 bases and J by 1 base, with 23 bases between. Here the CDR3 reads CASSVGVGAGPGESYNEQFF. In DNA form, the CDR3 reads TGTGCCAGCAGCGTAGGGGTGGGAGCAGGGCCGGGGGAATCCTACAATGAGCAGTTCTTC.

This clone was seen a few times. This chain joins TRBV12-3 or TRBV12-4 and TRBJ2-7; tentative D call: TRBD1 (7 bases). V was shortened by 2 bases and J by 4 bases, with 15 bases between the two germline ends. The CDR3 runs to 15 residues. The CDR3 DNA follows: TGTGCCAGCAGTTTATCCAGGGGGGCCATGTACGAGCAGTACTTC. Translated, it gives CASSLSRGAMYEQYF.